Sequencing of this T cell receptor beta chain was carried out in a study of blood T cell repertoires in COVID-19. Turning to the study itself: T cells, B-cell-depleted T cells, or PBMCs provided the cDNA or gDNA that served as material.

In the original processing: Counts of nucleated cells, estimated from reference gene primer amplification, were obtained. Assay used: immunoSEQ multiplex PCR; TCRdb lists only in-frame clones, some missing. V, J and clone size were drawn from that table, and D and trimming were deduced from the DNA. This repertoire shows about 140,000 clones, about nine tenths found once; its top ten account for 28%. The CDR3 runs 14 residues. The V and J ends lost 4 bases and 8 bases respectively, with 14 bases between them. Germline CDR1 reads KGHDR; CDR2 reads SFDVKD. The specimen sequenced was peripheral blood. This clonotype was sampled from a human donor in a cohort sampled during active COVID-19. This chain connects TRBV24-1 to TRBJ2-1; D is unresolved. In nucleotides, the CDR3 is TGTGCCACCAGTGACCCCTCTAGTCTCTATGAGCAGTTCTTC. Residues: CATSDPSSLYEQFF.